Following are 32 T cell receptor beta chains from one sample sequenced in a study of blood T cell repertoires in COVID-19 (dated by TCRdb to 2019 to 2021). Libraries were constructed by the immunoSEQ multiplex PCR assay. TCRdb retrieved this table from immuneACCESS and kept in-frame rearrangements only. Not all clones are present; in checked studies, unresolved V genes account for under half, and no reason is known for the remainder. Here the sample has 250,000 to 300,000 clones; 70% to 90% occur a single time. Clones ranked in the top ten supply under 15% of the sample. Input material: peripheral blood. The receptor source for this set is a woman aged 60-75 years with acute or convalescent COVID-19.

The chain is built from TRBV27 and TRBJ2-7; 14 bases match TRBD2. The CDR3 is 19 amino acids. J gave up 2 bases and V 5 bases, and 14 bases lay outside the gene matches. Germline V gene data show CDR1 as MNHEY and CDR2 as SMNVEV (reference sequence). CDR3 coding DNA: TGTGCCAGCAGTACTGCAGCCGGGACTAGCGGGAGTACCACCTACGAGCAGTACTTC. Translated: CASSTAAGTSGSTTYEQYF.

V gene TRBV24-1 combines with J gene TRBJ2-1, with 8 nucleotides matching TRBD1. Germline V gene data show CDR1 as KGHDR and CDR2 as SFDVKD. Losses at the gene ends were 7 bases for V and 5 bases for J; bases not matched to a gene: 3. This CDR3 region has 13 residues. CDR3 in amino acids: CATRPGQDNEQFF. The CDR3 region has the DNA TGTGCCACCAGACCGGGACAGGACAATGAGCAGTTCTTC.

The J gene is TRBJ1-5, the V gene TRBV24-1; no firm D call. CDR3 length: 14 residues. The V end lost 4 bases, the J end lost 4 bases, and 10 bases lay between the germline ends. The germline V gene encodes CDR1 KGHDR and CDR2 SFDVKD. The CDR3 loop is CATSDYTINQPQHF. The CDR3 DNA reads TGTGCCACCAGTGACTACACTATTAATCAGCCCCAGCATTTT.

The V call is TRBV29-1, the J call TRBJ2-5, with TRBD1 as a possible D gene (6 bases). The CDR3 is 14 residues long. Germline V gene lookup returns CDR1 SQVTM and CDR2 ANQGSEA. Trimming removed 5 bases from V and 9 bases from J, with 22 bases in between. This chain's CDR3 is CSVSSGHPRMAQYF. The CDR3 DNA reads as TGCAGCGTTTCCTCGGGACACCCCAGAATGGCCCAGTACTTC.

CDR3: CASSYTGQGADTEAFF. The CDR3 DNA follows: TGTGCCAGCAGTTACACCGGACAGGGAGCGGACACTGAAGCTTTCTTT. The chain carries TRBV6-2 or TRBV6-3 and TRBJ1-1; 8 nucleotides match TRBD1. Trimming removed 2 bases from V and 3 bases from J; junction bases left unmatched: 8. Germline V gives CDR1 MNHEY, CDR2 SVGEGT. The CDR3 loop spans 16 amino acids.

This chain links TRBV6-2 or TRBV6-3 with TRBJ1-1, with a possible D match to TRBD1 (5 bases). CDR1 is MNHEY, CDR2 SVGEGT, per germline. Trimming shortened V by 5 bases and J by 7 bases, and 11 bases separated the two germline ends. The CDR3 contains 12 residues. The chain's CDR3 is CASSQGIGEAFF. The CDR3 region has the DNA TGTGCCAGCAGTCAGGGAATTGGTGAAGCTTTCTTT.

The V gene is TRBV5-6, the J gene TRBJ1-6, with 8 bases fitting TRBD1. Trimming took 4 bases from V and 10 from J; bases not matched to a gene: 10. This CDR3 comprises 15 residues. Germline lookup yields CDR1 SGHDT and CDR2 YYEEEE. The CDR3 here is CASSEIQGVGSPLHF. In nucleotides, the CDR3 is TGTGCCAGCAGCGAAATACAGGGGGTAGGGTCACCCCTCCACTTT.

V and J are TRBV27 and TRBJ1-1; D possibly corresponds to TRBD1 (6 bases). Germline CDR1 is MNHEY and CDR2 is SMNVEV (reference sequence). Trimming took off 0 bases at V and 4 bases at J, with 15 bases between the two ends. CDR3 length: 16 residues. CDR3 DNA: TGTGCCAGCAGTTTATCGCCCGGACAGACCCTCACTGAAGCTTTCTTT. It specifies CASSLSPGQTLTEAFF.

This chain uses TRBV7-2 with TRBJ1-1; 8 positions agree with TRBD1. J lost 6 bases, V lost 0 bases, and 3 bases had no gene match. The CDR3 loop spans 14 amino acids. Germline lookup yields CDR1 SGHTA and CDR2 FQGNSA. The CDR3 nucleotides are TGTGCCAGCAGCTTAGCCAGGGGGCTCTCTGAAGCTTTCTTT. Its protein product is CASSLARGLSEAFF.

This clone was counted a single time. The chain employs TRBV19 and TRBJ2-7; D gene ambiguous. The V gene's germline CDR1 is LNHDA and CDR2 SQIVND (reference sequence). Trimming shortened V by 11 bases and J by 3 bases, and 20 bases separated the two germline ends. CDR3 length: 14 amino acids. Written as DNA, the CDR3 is TGTGCCGGTCTAGGTCCCCATAATCTCTACGAGCAGTACTTC. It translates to CAGLGPHNLYEQYF.

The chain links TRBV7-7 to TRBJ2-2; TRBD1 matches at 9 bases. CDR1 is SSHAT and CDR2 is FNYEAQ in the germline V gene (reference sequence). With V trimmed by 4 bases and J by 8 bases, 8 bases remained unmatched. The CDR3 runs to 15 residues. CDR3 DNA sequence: TGTGCCAGCAGCTCAACCGGGACAGGGTTTGGGGAGCTGTTTTTT. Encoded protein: CASSSTGTGFGELFF.

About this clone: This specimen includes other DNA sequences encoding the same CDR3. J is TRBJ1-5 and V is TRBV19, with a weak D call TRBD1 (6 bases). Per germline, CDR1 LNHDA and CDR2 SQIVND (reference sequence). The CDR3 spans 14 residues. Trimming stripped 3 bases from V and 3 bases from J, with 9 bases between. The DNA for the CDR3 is TGTGCCAGTAGTATCAGGGACACCAATCAGCCCCAGCATTTT. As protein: CASSIRDTNQPQHF. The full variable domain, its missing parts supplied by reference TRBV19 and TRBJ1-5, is DGGITQSPKYLFRKEGQNVTLSCEQNLNHDAMYWYRQDPGQGLRLIYYSQIVNDFQKGDIAEGYSVSREKKESFPLTVTSAQKNPTAFYLCASSIRDTNQPQHFGDGTRLSIL.

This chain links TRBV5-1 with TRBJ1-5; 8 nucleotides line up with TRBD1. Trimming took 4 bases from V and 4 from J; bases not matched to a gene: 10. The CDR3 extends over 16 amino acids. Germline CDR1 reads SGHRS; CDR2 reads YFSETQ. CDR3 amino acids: CASSTGTGPGNQPQHF. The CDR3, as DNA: TGCGCCAGCAGCACGGGGACAGGCCCCGGGAATCAGCCCCAGCATTTT.

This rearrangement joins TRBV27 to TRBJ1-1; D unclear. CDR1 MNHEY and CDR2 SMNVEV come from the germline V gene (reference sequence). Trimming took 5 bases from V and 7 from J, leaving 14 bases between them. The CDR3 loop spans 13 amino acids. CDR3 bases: TGTGCCAGCAGTCTCCCCCCGCCCAGTGAAGCTTTCTTT. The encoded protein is CASSLPPPSEAFF.

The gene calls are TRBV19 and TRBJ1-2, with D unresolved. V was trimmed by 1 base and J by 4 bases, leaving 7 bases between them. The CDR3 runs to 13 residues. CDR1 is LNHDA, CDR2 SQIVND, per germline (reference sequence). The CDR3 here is CASSIGLGYGYTF. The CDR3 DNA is TGTGCCAGTAGTATAGGCCTCGGCTATGGCTACACCTTC.

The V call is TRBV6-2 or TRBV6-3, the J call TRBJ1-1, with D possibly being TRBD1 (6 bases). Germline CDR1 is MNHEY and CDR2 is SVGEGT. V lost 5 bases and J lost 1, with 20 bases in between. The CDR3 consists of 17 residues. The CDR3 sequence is CASSPYLPNRENTEAFF. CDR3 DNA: TGTGCCAGCAGTCCCTATCTCCCCAACAGGGAGAACACTGAAGCTTTCTTT.

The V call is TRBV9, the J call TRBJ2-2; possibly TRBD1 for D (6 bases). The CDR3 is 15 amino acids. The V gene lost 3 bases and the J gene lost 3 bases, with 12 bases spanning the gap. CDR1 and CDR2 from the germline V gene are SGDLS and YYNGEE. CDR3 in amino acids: CASSEDRSYTGELFF. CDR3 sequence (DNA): TGTGCCAGCAGCGAAGACAGGTCCTACACCGGGGAGCTGTTTTTT.

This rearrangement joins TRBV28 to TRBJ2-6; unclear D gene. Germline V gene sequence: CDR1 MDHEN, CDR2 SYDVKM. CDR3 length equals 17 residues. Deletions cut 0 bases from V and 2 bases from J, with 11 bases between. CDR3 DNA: TGTGCCAGCAGTTTATGGGTGGCAGCGCCTGGGGCCAACGTCCTGACTTTC. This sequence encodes CASSLWVAAPGANVLTF.

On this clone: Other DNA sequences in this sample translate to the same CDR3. The CDR3 DNA reads TGTGCCAGTAGTACGAGGGTGAACACTGAAGCTTTCTTT. Translation: CASSTRVNTEAFF. This chain joins TRBV19 and TRBJ1-1, with unresolved D. CDR3 length equals 13 residues. Germline values: CDR1 LNHDA, CDR2 SQIVND (reference sequence). V was pared by 4 bases and J by 0 bases, with 6 bases between. Full variable domain (outside the CDR3, taken from reference TRBV19 and TRBJ1-1): DGGITQSPKYLFRKEGQNVTLSCEQNLNHDAMYWYRQDPGQGLRLIYYSQIVNDFQKGDIAEGYSVSREKKESFPLTVTSAQKNPTAFYLCASSTRVNTEAFFGQGTRLTVV.

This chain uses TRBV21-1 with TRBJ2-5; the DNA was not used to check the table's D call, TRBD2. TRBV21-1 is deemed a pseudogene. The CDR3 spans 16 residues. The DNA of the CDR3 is TGTGCCAGCAGCAACAGACTAGCGGGGGGGCGTGAGACCCAGTACTTC. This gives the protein CASSNRLAGGRETQYF.

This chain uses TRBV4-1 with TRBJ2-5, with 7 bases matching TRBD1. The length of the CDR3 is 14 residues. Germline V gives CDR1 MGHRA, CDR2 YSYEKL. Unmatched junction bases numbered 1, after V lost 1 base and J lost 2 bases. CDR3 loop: CASSQGDSQETQYF. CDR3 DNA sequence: TGCGCCAGCAGCCAAGGGGACAGTCAAGAGACCCAGTACTTC.

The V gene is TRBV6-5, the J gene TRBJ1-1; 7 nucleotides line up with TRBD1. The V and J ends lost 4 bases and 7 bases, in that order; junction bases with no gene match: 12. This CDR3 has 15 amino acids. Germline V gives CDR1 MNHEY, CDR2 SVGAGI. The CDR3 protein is CASSLLEGGGNEAFF. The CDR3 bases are TGTGCCAGCAGTTTGTTAGAAGGGGGCGGGAATGAAGCTTTCTTT.

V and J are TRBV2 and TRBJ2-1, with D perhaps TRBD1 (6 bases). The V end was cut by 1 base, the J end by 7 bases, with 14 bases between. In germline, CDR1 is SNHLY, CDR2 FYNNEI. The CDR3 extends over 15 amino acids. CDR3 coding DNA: TGTGCCAGCAGTGAAGAAGGACAGCCCAAAAATGAGCAGTTCTTC. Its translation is CASSEEGQPKNEQFF.

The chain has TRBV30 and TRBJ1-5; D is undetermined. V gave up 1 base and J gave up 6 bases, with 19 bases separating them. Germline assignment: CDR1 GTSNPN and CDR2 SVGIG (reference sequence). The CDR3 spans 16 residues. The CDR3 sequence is CAWSALEAVGSQPQHF. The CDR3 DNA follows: TGTGCCTGGAGTGCCCTGGAGGCAGTGGGGAGTCAGCCCCAGCATTTT.

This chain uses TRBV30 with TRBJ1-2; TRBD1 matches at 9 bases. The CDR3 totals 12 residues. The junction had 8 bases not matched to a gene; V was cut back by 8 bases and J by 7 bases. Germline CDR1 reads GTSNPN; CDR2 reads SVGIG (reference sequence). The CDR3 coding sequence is TGTGCCAATCCGGGACAGGGCCCTGGCTACACCTTC. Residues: CANPGQGPGYTF. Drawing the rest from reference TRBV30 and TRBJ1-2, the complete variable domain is SQTIHQWPATLVQPVGSPLSLECTVEGTSNPNLYWYRQAAGRGLQLLFYSVGIGQISSEVPQNLSASRPQDRQFILSSKKLLLSDSGFYLCANPGQGPGYTFGSGTRLTVV.

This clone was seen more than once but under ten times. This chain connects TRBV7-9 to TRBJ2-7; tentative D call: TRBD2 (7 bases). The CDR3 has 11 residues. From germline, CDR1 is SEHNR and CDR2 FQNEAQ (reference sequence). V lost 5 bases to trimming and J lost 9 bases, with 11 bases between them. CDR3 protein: CASSGEGVQYF. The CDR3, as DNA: TGTGCCAGCAGCGGGGAGGGGGTGCAGTACTTC.

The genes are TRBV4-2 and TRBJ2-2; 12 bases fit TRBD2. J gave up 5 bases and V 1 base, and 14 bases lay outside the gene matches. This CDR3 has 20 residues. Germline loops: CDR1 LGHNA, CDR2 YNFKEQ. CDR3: CASSQGSSGGADLWTGELFF. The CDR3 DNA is TGTGCCAGCAGCCAAGGCTCTAGCGGGGGGGCCGACCTGTGGACCGGGGAGCTGTTTTTT.

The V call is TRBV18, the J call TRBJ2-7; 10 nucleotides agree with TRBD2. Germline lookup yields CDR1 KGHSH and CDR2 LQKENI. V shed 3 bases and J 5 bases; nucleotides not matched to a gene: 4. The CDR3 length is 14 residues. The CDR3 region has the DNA TGTGCCAGCTCACCGAGCGGGGGGGCGCACGAGCAGTACTTC. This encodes CASSPSGGAHEQYF.

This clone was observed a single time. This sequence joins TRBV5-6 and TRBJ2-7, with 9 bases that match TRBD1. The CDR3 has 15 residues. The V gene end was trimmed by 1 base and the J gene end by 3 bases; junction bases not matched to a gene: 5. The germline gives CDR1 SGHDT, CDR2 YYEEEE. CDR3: CASSLNRGLIYEQYF. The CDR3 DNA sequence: TGTGCCAGCAGCTTGAACAGGGGGCTTATCTACGAGCAGTACTTC.

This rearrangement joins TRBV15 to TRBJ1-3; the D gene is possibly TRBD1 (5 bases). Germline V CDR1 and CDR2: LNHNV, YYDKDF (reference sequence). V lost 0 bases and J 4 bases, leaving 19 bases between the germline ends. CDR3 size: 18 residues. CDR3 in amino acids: CATSRDPGQGKRGNTIYF. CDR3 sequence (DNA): TGTGCCACCAGCAGAGATCCGGGCCAGGGTAAAAGAGGAAACACCATATATTTT.

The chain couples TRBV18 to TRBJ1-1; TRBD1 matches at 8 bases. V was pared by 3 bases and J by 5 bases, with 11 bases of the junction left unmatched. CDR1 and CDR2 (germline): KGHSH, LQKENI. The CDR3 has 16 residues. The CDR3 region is CASSPDRQGRGTEAFF. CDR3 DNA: TGTGCCAGCTCACCTGACCGACAGGGGAGGGGGACTGAAGCTTTCTTT.

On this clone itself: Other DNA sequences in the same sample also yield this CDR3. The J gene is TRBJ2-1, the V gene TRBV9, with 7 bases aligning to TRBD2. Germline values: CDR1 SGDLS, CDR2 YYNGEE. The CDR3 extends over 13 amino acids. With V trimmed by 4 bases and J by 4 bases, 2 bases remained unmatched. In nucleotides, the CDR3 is TGTGCCAGCAGCTCCGGGGGGTACAATGAGCAGTTCTTC. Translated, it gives CASSSGGYNEQFF.